Listed below are T cell receptor beta chains from one sample, sequenced in a study of cytomegalovirus exposure and HLA in healthy donors. Assay: immunoSEQ multiplex PCR; the TCRdb copy retains only in-frame clones and omits some. The sample includes some 110,000 clones, approximately 80% seen only once; the top ten take more than 3%. Material for sequencing was PBMCs. The receptors were sampled from a middle-aged man in good health and CMV-seronegative. The CDR3 runs from the conserved cysteine through the conserved F or W. The D gene is left open where the match is weak. Clone size, where shown, is once, few, many, or a class for clones that have expanded.

J | size | V | D | CDR3 | DNA
TRBJ2-1 | few | TRBV6-5 | . | CASSPNGGNEQFF | TGTGCCAGCAGCCCCAACGGAGGCAATGAGCAGTTCTTC
TRBJ2-5 | . | TRBV9 | TRBD2 | CASSVDLAGTGAQYF | TGTGCCAGCAGCGTAGATCTAGCGGGGACGGGGGCCCAGTACTTC
TRBJ2-7 | few | TRBV5-4 | TRBD2 | CASSLRSGTSGGRSYEQYF | TGTGCCAGCAGCTTGCGTTCAGGGACTAGCGGGGGTCGGAGCTACGAGCAGTACTTC
TRBJ1-1 | . | TRBV7-6 | . | CASSSPGPLDTEAFF | TGTGCCAGCAGTAGTCCGGGTCCCTTGGATACTGAAGCTTTCTTT
TRBJ2-3 | once | TRBV5-6 | TRBD1 | CASSWGTGGFTDTQYF | TGTGCCAGCAGCTGGGGGACAGGGGGCTTCACAGATACGCAGTATTTT
TRBJ1-5 | . | TRBV4-3 | . | CASSQGLPGTIDQPQHF | TGCGCCAGCAGCCAGGGACTACCGGGGACGATAGATCAGCCCCAGCATTTT
TRBJ2-5 | once | TRBV4-3 | TRBD2 | CASSLGTSGGLQETQYF | TGCGCCAGCAGCCTAGGGACTAGCGGGGGGTTACAAGAGACCCAGTACTTC
TRBJ2-2 | . | TRBV9 | TRBD2 | CASSVDVSGGPTGELFF | TGTGCCAGCAGCGTAGATGTTAGCGGGGGGCCCACCGGGGAGCTGTTTTTT
TRBJ2-7 | . | TRBV5-1 | . | CASSLRWTVSTPYEQYF | TGCGCCAGCAGCCTGAGATGGACAGTATCTACCCCCTACGAGCAGTACTTC
TRBJ1-5 | . | TRBV7-6 | . | CASSLGQAKPQHF | TGTGCCAGCAGCTTAGGTCAGGCAAAGCCCCAGCATTTT